A single sample gave rise to the 21 T cell receptor beta chains below, sequenced in a study of cytomegalovirus exposure and HLA in healthy donors. The protocol was immunoSEQ multiplex PCR, while the TCRdb copy is restricted to in-frame clones and leaves out a portion. The sample carries around 180,000 clones, more than 70% recorded once. Sequenced sample: PBMCs. Every receptor here comes from a woman between 18 and 29 years old in good health and CMV-seronegative.

The chain joins TRBV6-5 to TRBJ1-2; 12 bases are shared with TRBD1. The CDR3 sequence is 15 residues long. Per the germline V gene, CDR1 is MNHEY and CDR2 is SVGAGI. V shed 5 bases, J shed 7 bases, and the junction held 8 bases outside the gene matches. The CDR3 DNA sequence: TGTGCCAGCAGTCCCTCCGGGACAGGGGGCTCTGGCTACACCTTC. Translated, it gives CASSPSGTGGSGYTF.

This chain joins TRBV6-6 and TRBJ2-1; possibly TRBD2 for D (5 bases). The length of the CDR3 is 16 residues. V gave up 5 bases and J gave up 4 bases, with 18 bases separating them. The germline gives CDR1 MNHNY, CDR2 SVGAGI (reference sequence). The CDR3 loop is CASSQTGIGWYNEQFF. The CDR3 coding sequence is TGTGCCAGCAGTCAGACCGGGATCGGATGGTACAATGAGCAGTTCTTC.

This rearrangement joins TRBV5-4 to TRBJ2-5; a weak D match, TRBD2 (7 bases). The CDR3 has 16 residues. V was clipped by 5 bases and J by 2 bases, with 19 bases between them. The germline V gene encodes CDR1 SGHNT and CDR2 YYREEE (reference sequence). This chain's CDR3 is CASSTIQGGGQETQYF. The CDR3 DNA follows: TGTGCCAGCAGTACTATACAGGGAGGGGGACAAGAGACCCAGTACTTC.

The chain carries TRBV11-2 and TRBJ2-1, with a weak D call TRBD1 (5 bases). Germline CDR1 reads SGHAT; CDR2 reads FQNNGV. This CDR3 spans 13 amino acids. The V end was cut by 1 base, the J end by 9 bases, with 10 bases between. The CDR3 protein is CASSLVRAGEQFF. In DNA form, the CDR3 reads TGTGCCAGCAGCTTAGTCAGGGCTGGTGAGCAGTTCTTC.

The chain links TRBV7-9 to TRBJ2-5; 10 positions match TRBD2. Germline V gene data show CDR1 as SEHNR and CDR2 as FQNEAQ (reference sequence). The trim removed 6 bases at V and 5 bases at J, leaving 15 bases unmatched. The CDR3 loop spans 17 amino acids. CDR3 region: CASRPGWLAGEIETQYF. CDR3 nucleotides: TGTGCCAGCAGACCTGGGTGGCTAGCGGGAGAAATTGAGACCCAGTACTTC.

The chain combines TRBV5-4 with TRBJ2-6, with 7 bases that match TRBD1. Germline trimming cut 5 bases from V and 1 base from J; bases unmatched to any gene: 3. The CDR3 loop spans 15 amino acids. Germline V lookup: CDR1 SGHNT, CDR2 YYREEE (reference sequence). CDR3 region: CASRPGGSGANVLTF. The CDR3 nucleotides are TGTGCCAGCAGACCAGGGGGTTCTGGGGCCAACGTCCTGACTTTC.

This chain connects TRBV18 to TRBJ2-3; tentatively, D is TRBD2 (6 bases). Trimming left V 2 bases short and J 4 bases short, with 19 bases between. Looked up from germline, CDR1 is KGHSH and CDR2 is LQKENI. The CDR3 loop spans 17 amino acids. The CDR3: CASSPGISRLAPDTQYF. The CDR3, as DNA: TGTGCCAGCTCACCAGGCATATCGAGGCTAGCGCCAGATACGCAGTATTTT.

V and J are TRBV29-1 and TRBJ2-7, with 10 bases lining up with TRBD1. This CDR3 comprises 14 residues. Germline V lookup: CDR1 SQVTM, CDR2 ANQGSEA. Trimming took 7 bases from V and 4 from J; bases not matched to a gene: 10. CDR3 nucleotides: TGCAGCGCCCAAGGGACAGGGGCCACATACGAGCAGTACTTC. Its translation is CSAQGTGATYEQYF.

The rearrangement uses TRBV10-1 and TRBJ2-3, with TRBD2 as a possible D gene (5 bases). The CDR3 loop spans 18 amino acids. The V end lost 0 bases, the J end lost 0 bases, and 16 bases lay between the germline ends. Germline-derived CDR1 and CDR2 are WNHNN and SYGVQD (reference sequence). The DNA for the CDR3 is TGCGCCAGCAGTGAGTCCAGGCCCTCCGGGATAAGCACAGATACGCAGTATTTT. Translation gives CASSESRPSGISTDTQYF.

V gene TRBV5-6 combines with J gene TRBJ2-1; 8 bases are a match to TRBD2. CDR3 size: 14 residues. The ends lost 4 bases at V and 5 bases at J; junction bases unmatched: 5. Germline loops: CDR1 SGHDT, CDR2 YYEEEE. The CDR3 here is CASSRTSYHNEQFF. CDR3 coding DNA: TGTGCCAGCAGCCGGACTAGCTATCACAATGAGCAGTTCTTC.

This chain uses TRBV16 with TRBJ2-1, with a possible D match to TRBD1 (6 bases). V lost 0 bases and J 8 bases, leaving 17 bases between the germline ends. CDR1 and CDR2 (germline): KGHSY, FQNENV. CDR3 length equals 16 residues. In nucleotides, the CDR3 is TGTGCCAGCAGCCAATCAAATGGACAACCAGGGGATGAGCAGTTCTTC. It codes for CASSQSNGQPGDEQFF.

V usage is TRBV6-1 and J usage is TRBJ2-1; the match to TRBD2 covers 9 bases. The germline gives CDR1 MNHNS, CDR2 SASEGT. The CDR3 totals 15 residues. Losses at the gene ends were 3 bases for V and 8 bases for J; bases not matched to a gene: 8. CDR3 sequence reads: CASSDGSLAGDEQFF. The CDR3 region has the DNA TGTGCCAGCAGTGACGGGTCACTAGCGGGCGATGAGCAGTTCTTC.

The V and J genes are TRBV5-6 and TRBJ2-1; 8 bases are a match to TRBD2. The germline gives CDR1 SGHDT, CDR2 YYEEEE. This CDR3 comprises 15 residues. V was pared by 3 bases and J by 6 bases, with 8 bases of the junction left unmatched. The CDR3 sequence is CASSWQRESGNEQFF. CDR3 bases: TGTGCCAGCAGCTGGCAGCGGGAGTCAGGCAATGAGCAGTTCTTC.

V gene TRBV5-4 combines with J gene TRBJ2-7, with TRBD2 matching over 10 bases. Germline assignment: CDR1 SGHNT and CDR2 YYREEE (reference sequence). The CDR3 has 16 amino acids. V lost 5 bases, J lost 4 bases, and 12 bases stayed unmatched. The CDR3 loop reads CASSPTYSGGRYEQYF. The CDR3 DNA sequence: TGTGCCAGCAGTCCGACCTATAGCGGGGGGCGATACGAGCAGTACTTC.

The V gene is TRBV6-4, the J gene TRBJ2-1, with 11 nucleotides matching TRBD1. The CDR3 is 15 residues long. V dropped 5 bases and J dropped 5; count of bases not matched to a gene: 5. Germline lookup yields CDR1 MRHNA and CDR2 SNTAGT. CDR3: CASSPDRGPHNEQFF. The DNA for the CDR3 is TGTGCCAGCAGTCCGGACAGGGGGCCTCACAATGAGCAGTTCTTC.

This chain links TRBV25-1 with TRBJ1-4; TRBD1 agrees at 9 bases. The CDR3 contains 16 residues. CDR1 and CDR2 from the germline V gene are MGHDK and SYGVNS. The V and J ends lost 6 bases and 7 bases, in that order; junction bases with no gene match: 12. The CDR3 sequence is CASRGLPGQGTEKLFF. CDR3 DNA sequence: TGTGCCAGCAGAGGGCTCCCGGGACAGGGTACTGAAAAACTGTTTTTT.

The CDR3 sequence is CAAQPRQIITTDYGYTF. CDR3 nucleotide sequence: TGTGCCGCCCAACCGAGGCAGATAATAACAACGGACTATGGCTACACCTTC. The genes are TRBV10-3 and TRBJ1-2; D remains unclear. In germline, CDR1 is ENHRY, CDR2 SYGVKD. The CDR3 length is 17 residues. V lost 11 bases and J lost 3, with 28 bases in between.

This chain uses TRBV10-1 with TRBJ1-5; 11 bases map to TRBD1. The CDR3 covers 19 residues. V lost 7 bases to trimming and J lost 0 bases; unmatched junction nucleotides: 14. Germline V gene data show CDR1 as WNHNN and CDR2 as SYGVQD (reference sequence). The chain's CDR3 is CASNNYRDRGVNSNQPQHF. The CDR3 bases are TGCGCCAGCAATAATTACCGGGACAGGGGGGTAAATAGCAATCAGCCCCAGCATTTT.

The rearrangement uses TRBV30 and TRBJ1-2; the D gene is possibly TRBD1 (5 bases). The CDR3 consists of 12 residues. Germline values: CDR1 GTSNPN, CDR2 SVGIG (reference sequence). The ends were cut back, 2 bases at V and 8 bases at J, with 12 bases in the middle. For the CDR3, the DNA is TGTGCCTGGAGTATCCGGGGGGGAGGCTACACCTTC. Protein: CAWSIRGGGYTF. Together with reference TRBV30 and TRBJ1-2, the CDR3 gives the full variable domain: SQTIHQWPATLVQPVGSPLSLECTVEGTSNPNLYWYRQAAGRGLQLLFYSVGIGQISSEVPQNLSASRPQDRQFILSSKKLLLSDSGFYLCAWSIRGGGYTFGSGTRLTVV.

The CDR3 sequence is CASSVGLAVGNEQFF. The CDR3, as DNA: TGTGCCAGCAGCGTAGGACTAGCGGTTGGGAATGAGCAGTTCTTC. The chain joins TRBV9 to TRBJ2-1; 9 bases line up with TRBD2. The germline V gene has CDR1 SGDLS and CDR2 YYNGEE. The ends lost 0 bases at V and 7 bases at J; junction bases unmatched: 5. This CDR3 comprises 15 residues.

CDR3 sequence: CASSLGGTEASYTF. The CDR3, as DNA: TGCGCCAGCAGCTTGGGAGGGACAGAGGCGAGCTACACCTTC. The chain couples TRBV5-1 to TRBJ1-2, with TRBD1 matching 7 bases. Trimming at V came to 0 bases and at J to 9 bases, leaving 8 bases not matched to a gene. The CDR3 spans 14 residues. Per germline, CDR1 SGHRS and CDR2 YFSETQ.